The present T cell receptor beta chain was sequenced within a study of blood T cells in healthy people across ages (dated by TCRdb to 2014 to 2015). Study-level background: In model experiments, roughly one uniquely barcoded TCR beta cDNA molecule per two T cells was captured by template switching. Age-related changes in TCR beta repertoire diversity were measured in the study by deep sequencing normalized with unique cDNA molecular identifiers. Four age groups were formed from the donors: young (average approximately 15 years), middle-aged (approximately 40), aged (roughly 56) and long-lived (about 80). To avoid experimental bias, donors of different ages were distributed randomly across sequencing lanes. Two additional independent replicas of 1 million unique cDNA reads from the same blood draw were analyzed for two donors (one aged 18 to 30 and one aged 80 or older).

Trimming costs V 2 bases and J 3 bases, and their ends lie 7 bases apart. CDR1 and CDR2 (GTSNPN, SVGIG) derive from the germline V gene (reference sequence). The CDR3 runs 12 residues from the cysteine to the phenylalanine. Left in the record is the CDR3 DNA by itself, 36 bases read in frame from the first base. About this clonotype itself: No cognate antigen has been identified for it. Per-nucleotide qualities are absent, and no much larger clonotype sits a single base away.

The donors were 40 or so Caucasian individuals from Russia, aged 6 to 90 years, who were systemically healthy. Around 9.7 milliliters of peripheral blood were collected from each donor into EDTA-treated Vacutainer tubes. Ficoll-Paque density-gradient centrifugation was used to isolate PBMCs, with at least 7 million per sample. Trizol reagent was used to extract total RNA from PBMCs, with at least 6 micrograms per sample. For every donor, an aliquot of PBMCs went through flow cytometry to measure the percentages of naive CD45RAhigh/CD27high T cells. The protocol used for the library was 5' RACE. TCRdb shows the sequencer as Illumina HiSeq 2500. A second PCR of about 6 to 11 cycles was performed with a sample-barcoded 5' primer and a J-beta primer mix. A template-switch 5' adaptor carrying 12 random nucleotides introduced a unique molecular identifier onto each TCR beta cDNA molecule. Each sample yielded at least 3 million CDR3-containing paired-end reads. All of the RNA was converted into first-strand cDNA using the Mint cDNA synthesis kit, with a TRBC-specific oligonucleotide serving as the primer. Following uracil-DNA glycosylase treatment, all cDNA underwent a first 18-cycle PCR with the universal primers M1SS and BC2_uni_R. As for the authors' bioinformatics: For normalization, 1 million high-quality reads, each with a distinct molecular identifier, were randomly selected from each sample. Instead of being binned into consensus sequences, reads with shared molecular identifiers were discarded. MiTCR, with a Q25 quality threshold and the strictest error-elimination algorithm, was used for CDR3 identification, clonotype clustering and error correction. Lower-bound total TCR beta diversity was estimated with a nonparametric unseen species model using Euler transformation. TCRdb ran its own pipeline on the public reads, namely fastp trimming at Q25 and MiXCR clone calling, and kept in-frame beta chains. Every CDR3 protein is listed once, alongside the most common genes and DNA of its rows. Clone size and V and J calls follow TCRdb, not the original study. Present in this sample are hundreds of thousands of distinct CDR3 sequences, about 62% of which were seen just once. In total, the top ten clones hold 20% to 25% of the sample.

Broad study findings and their caveats: There was a strong correlation between observed TCR beta diversity and the percentage of naive T cells measured by flow cytometry. Conclusive comparison of naive and antigen-experienced compartments was prevented by the profiling of bulk unsorted PBMCs. Estimates of total diversity from one million sequenced T cells were regarded as lower bounds and underestimates. Because the CMV infection status of the donors was unknown, age-related changes in expanded clonotypes may potentially have been confounded. As age increased, observed TCR beta diversity per million T cells dropped in a roughly linear way, and a significant reduction was already evident by age approximately 40. Compared with the aged group, the long-lived group had more naive CD4+ T cells, fewer expanded clones and increased TCR diversity, a pattern suggesting age selection.

The clonotype comes from a man aged 30 to 45 in good health. Material: blood. The chain was built from TRBV30 and TRBJ1-2; the D gene lacks a confident call. The CDR3 protein: CAWSKGHYGYTF. The DNA sequence is given as TGTGCCTGGAGTAAAGGGCACTATGGCTACACCTTC.